One sample yielded the 21 T cell receptor beta chains listed below, sequenced in a study of metastatic and nonmetastatic thyroid tumors. TCRdb re-called the PCR reads through MiXCR. The sample holds 5,500 to 8,500 clones, approximately 31% seen once. Each patient came to thyroid surgery without any prior treatment (of any kind). The sequenced sample was adjacent normal tissue. The receptor source for this set is a female donor with papillary thyroid cancer or a benign thyroid nodule (not recorded which). Some clones in this sample may be carry-over from other donors' samples.

CDR3 nucleotides: TGTGCCAGCAGAACAGGTGTACAGTTTAATGAAAAACTGTTTTTT. As protein: CASRTGVQFNEKLFF. The V and J genes are TRBV4-2 and TRBJ1-4; a weak D match, TRBD1 (5 bases). Between the trimmed V and J ends, which lost 6 bases and 4 bases, there was a span of 15 bases. The CDR3 length is 15 residues. Germline V lookup: CDR1 LGHNA, CDR2 YNFKEQ.

With regard to this clone: An end of the junction does not agree with germline; a read error may underlie this. CDR3 sequence reads: CASSLLWKQHRVPDTHYF. Here the CDR3 DNA reads TGTGCCAGCAGTTTATTATGGAAGCAGCACAGGGTCCCAGATACGCATTACTTT. The chain carries TRBV27 and TRBJ2-3; tentative D call: TRBD1 (6 bases). CDR1 is MNHEY and CDR2 is SMNVEV in the germline V gene (reference sequence). The CDR3 length is 18 residues.

This clone is termed medium-sized. This chain connects TRBV6-5 to TRBJ2-3; 12 bases fit TRBD2. The CDR3 consists of 17 residues. With V trimmed by 5 bases and J by 2 bases, 8 bases remained unmatched. From germline, CDR1 is MNHEY and CDR2 SVGAGI. The CDR3 protein is CASSPTSGGSYTDTQYF. CDR3 nucleotide sequence: TGTGCCAGCAGTCCGACTAGCGGGGGTTCCTACACAGATACGCAGTATTTT.

This clone showed up many times. The chain combines TRBV29-1 with TRBJ2-3; D is possibly TRBD1 or TRBD2 (5 bases each). The V gene's germline CDR1 is SQVTM and CDR2 ANQGSEA. V lost 8 bases, J lost 2 bases, and 14 bases lay in between. The CDR3 has 13 amino acids. In DNA form, the CDR3 reads TGCAGCTCCCGCTCGGGGCTCACAGATACGCAGTATTTT. Translating gives CSSRSGLTDTQYF.

The chain couples TRBV11-1 to TRBJ2-7; D is ambiguous. The CDR3 is made up of 15 amino acids. The V and J ends lost 2 bases and 2 bases respectively, with 13 bases between them. Germline V lookup: CDR1 SGHAT, CDR2 FQDESV (reference sequence). Here the CDR3 DNA reads TGTGCCAGCAGCTTAAATCGTAAGGCCGCCTACGAGCAGTACTTC. Its protein product is CASSLNRKAAYEQYF.

The chain carries TRBV2 and TRBJ2-5; no clear D gene. The CDR3 has 15 residues. V was shortened by 4 bases and J by 5 bases, with 17 bases between the two germline ends. Germline CDR1 and CDR2: SNHLY and FYNNEI. The CDR3 region has the DNA TGTGCCAGCAGTGCACCTCCATCTCCCCCCGAGACCCAGTACTTC. The encoded protein is CASSAPPSPPETQYF.

The J gene is TRBJ2-7, the V gene TRBV10-3; D tentatively reads TRBD1 or TRBD2 (5 bases each). The CDR3 length is 10 residues. The germline V and J ends were trimmed by 10 bases and 6 bases, with 10 bases remaining between them. Germline loops: CDR1 ENHRY, CDR2 SYGVKD. The CDR3 reads CATRGVEQYF. For the CDR3, the DNA is TGTGCCACACGGGGCGTCGAGCAGTACTTC.

In its sample, this clone was seen many times. The V and J genes are TRBV9 and TRBJ1-5; no definite D call. There are 13 residues in the CDR3. The germline gives CDR1 SGDLS, CDR2 YYNGEE. V lost 4 bases to trimming and J lost 4 bases, with 9 bases between them. CDR3 bases: TGTGCCAGCAGCAGGAATATAAATCAGCCCCAGCATTTT. This gives the protein CASSRNINQPQHF.

The chain has TRBV5-1 and TRBJ2-5; 12 bases line up with TRBD2. V shed 0 bases, J shed 5 bases, and the junction held 11 bases outside the gene matches. The CDR3 length is 18 residues. CDR1 and CDR2 from the germline V gene are SGHRS and YFSETQ. CDR3 residues: CASSLGPSGRARGETQYF. DNA of the CDR3: TGCGCCAGCAGCTTGGGACCTAGCGGGAGGGCCAGGGGTGAGACCCAGTACTTC.

The rearrangement uses TRBV7-8 and TRBJ1-2; 9 nucleotides agree with TRBD1. With 5 bases clipped from V and 1 base from J, the junction kept 5 bases outside the gene matches. Germline loops: CDR1 SGHVS, CDR2 FQNEAQ. The CDR3 loop spans 15 amino acids. CDR3 sequence reads: CASSPRTGVNYGYTF. Written as DNA, the CDR3 is TGTGCCAGCAGCCCCCGGACAGGGGTTAACTATGGCTACACCTTC.

The rearrangement links TRBV11-3 to TRBJ2-2; TRBD2 is a possible D gene (5 bases). From germline, CDR1 is SGHNT and CDR2 YENEEA. The CDR3 extends over 13 amino acids. Trimming took 5 bases from V and 6 from J, leaving 10 bases between them. The CDR3 sequence is CASSDYSSGELFF. The CDR3 nucleotides read TGTGCCAGCAGCGACTATAGCTCCGGGGAGCTGTTTTTT.

The J gene is TRBJ1-1, the V gene TRBV20-1; D is unresolved. The V and J ends lost 4 bases and 3 bases respectively, with 18 bases between them. Germline V CDR1 and CDR2: DFQATT, SNEGSKA (reference sequence). This CDR3 contains 15 residues. The CDR3 protein is CSAIGSVLMDTEAFF. The CDR3 DNA follows: TGCAGTGCTATAGGGTCCGTACTTATGGACACTGAAGCTTTCTTT.

This chain connects TRBV5-1 to TRBJ1-4; the D gene is possibly TRBD1 (6 bases). With 5 bases removed from V and 7 bases from J, the gap between germline ends came to 12 bases. CDR1 is SGHRS and CDR2 is YFSETQ in the germline V gene. The CDR3 length is 13 residues. The DNA for the CDR3 is TGCGCCAGCAGTGCAGCAGGGGCTGAAAAACTGTTTTTT. This gives the protein CASSAAGAEKLFF.

This chain connects TRBV11-2 to TRBJ2-7; 8 bases are shared with TRBD1. The V gene's germline CDR1 is SGHAT and CDR2 FQNNGV. The CDR3 has 14 residues. V shed 5 bases and J 3 bases; nucleotides not matched to a gene: 6. The CDR3 DNA is TGTGCCAGCAGCCCATTACAGGGGGACTACGAGCAGTACTTC. This codes for CASSPLQGDYEQYF.

J is TRBJ2-5 and V is TRBV7-3, with TRBD2 matching 12 bases. The germline V gene encodes CDR1 SGHTA and CDR2 FQGTGA. This CDR3 contains 15 residues. With 5 bases clipped from V and 5 bases from J, the junction kept 6 bases outside the gene matches. CDR3 sequence: CASSALAGGRETQYF. As DNA, the CDR3 is TGTGCCAGCAGCGCCCTAGCGGGGGGGAGGGAGACCCAGTACTTC.

With respect to this clone: The CDR3 ends on some other residue instead of the conserved phenylalanine or tryptophan, so this is likely a read error. No DNA is shown, since the ends of the CDR3 on it are uncertain; the CDR3 is the one TCRdb lists. The genes are TRBV7-8 and TRBJ1-1; TRBD1 reflects the table's D call only, with no check against the DNA. With termini counted, the CDR3 has 10 amino acids. CDR1 and CDR2 (germline): SGHVS, FQNEAQ. The CDR3 protein is CASSLDRAGT.

This clone has more than one count but fewer than ten. CDR3 residues: CASSYTGGAKPQHF. The CDR3 region has the DNA TGTGCCAGCAGCTATACAGGGGGCGCTAAGCCCCAGCATTTT. The rearrangement links TRBV7-2 to TRBJ1-5; 9 bases agree with TRBD1. Germline trimming cut 4 bases from V and 8 bases from J; bases unmatched to any gene: 6. CDR3 length: 14 residues. Germline V CDR1 and CDR2: SGHTA, FQGNSA.

This clone was observed a few times. The chain combines TRBV5-1 with TRBJ1-5; 11 bases are a match to TRBD1. The J segment lost 6 bases and the V segment lost 1 base, leaving 6 bases of the junction unmatched. Germline V gene data show CDR1 as SGHRS and CDR2 as YFSETQ. The CDR3 loop spans 16 amino acids. The CDR3 protein is CASSLYGQGAGQPQHF. CDR3 DNA sequence: TGCGCCAGCAGCTTGTACGGACAGGGGGCAGGTCAGCCCCAGCATTTT.

To note about this clone: Other DNA sequences of this sample code for an identical CDR3. The chain couples TRBV7-2 to TRBJ1-1, with a tentative D call TRBD1 (5 bases). With 3 bases removed from V and 5 bases from J, the gap between germline ends came to 10 bases. In germline, CDR1 is SGHTA, CDR2 FQGNSA. There are 13 residues in the CDR3. The CDR3 here is CASSLGGATEAFF. The CDR3 DNA follows: TGTGCCAGCAGCTTGGGGGGAGCTACTGAAGCTTTCTTT.

Of note for this clone: One end of the junction does not line up with germline, which may come from a read error. V usage is TRBV20-1 and J usage is TRBJ1-1; D remains unclear. The germline V gene encodes CDR1 DFQATT and CDR2 SNEGSKA (reference sequence). This CDR3 comprises 15 residues. The chain's CDR3 is CSARGSGLINTEAFF. The DNA of the CDR3 is TGCAGTGCTAGAGGGTCCGGACTCATTAACACTGAGGCTTTCTTT.

This clone is termed medium-sized. The CDR3 is CASSMNRANEQFF. The CDR3 DNA is TGTGCCAGTAGTATGAACAGGGCCAATGAGCAGTTCTTC. The gene calls are TRBV19 and TRBJ2-1; D is perhaps TRBD1 (6 bases). V gave up 3 bases and J gave up 6 bases, with 9 bases separating them. CDR1 is LNHDA, CDR2 SQIVND, per germline (reference sequence). The CDR3 is 13 amino acids.